These T cell receptor beta chains were read from a single sample in a study of OX40 agonist ivuxolimab in advanced cancers. Repertoires were generated with immunoSEQ multiplex PCR, while TCRdb's copy carries only in-frame clones and drops some. The data contain about 62,000 clones, approximately 81% of them singletons. The specimen comprised CD4+ or CD8+ T cells sorted from blood, sampled in a trial of the OX40 agonist ivuxolimab. The receptors were sampled from an adult with an advanced solid tumor such as melanoma, head and neck, liver or kidney cancer. CDR3s include the opening cysteine and the closing phenylalanine or tryptophan. A D gene is named only where the DNA matches it firmly. Only some rows state a clone size, as once, few, many or a class for expanded clones.

abundance,d_gene,j_gene,v_gene,CDR3aa,CDR3nt
.,TRBD1,TRBJ1-2,TRBV6-6,CASSYPGGADGYTF,TGTGCCAGCAGTTACCCAGGGGGAGCGGATGGCTACACCTTC
.,.,TRBJ1-2,TRBV27,CASSLSVANRVYGYTF,TGTGCCAGCAGTTTATCGGTCGCAAACAGGGTATATGGCTACACCTTC
.,.,TRBJ2-2,TRBV19,CASSMWGTGELFF,TGTGCCAGTAGTATGTGGGGGACCGGGGAGCTGTTTTTT
.,.,TRBJ2-2,TRBV4-1,CASSQGRGANTGELFF,TGCGCCAGCAGCCAAGGGAGGGGGGCGAACACCGGGGAGCTGTTTTTT
.,.,TRBJ2-7,TRBV5-5,CASSLGPIPSYEQYF,TGTGCCAGCAGCTTGGGGCCGATACCCTCCTACGAGCAGTACTTC
.,.,TRBJ2-1,TRBV2,CASSGSGRLGNEQFF,TGTGCCAGCAGTGGGTCAGGGAGGCTCGGGAATGAGCAGTTCTTC
.,TRBD1,TRBJ2-7,TRBV7-7,CASSLAKGQAYEQYF,TGTGCTAGCAGCTTAGCGAAGGGACAGGCCTACGAGCAGTACTTC
.,TRBD2,TRBJ2-2,TRBV19,CASSLRTSGGTGELFF,TGTGCCAGTAGTCTAAGGACTAGCGGGGGCACCGGGGAGCTGTTTTTT
.,TRBD2,TRBJ2-3,TRBV19,CASKSGGGFTDTQYF,TGTGCCAGTAAAAGCGGCGGGGGGTTCACAGATACGCAGTATTTT
once,TRBD2,TRBJ2-5,TRBV7-9,CASSHSGGLQETQYF,TGTGCCAGCAGCCATAGCGGGGGCCTACAAGAGACCCAGTACTTC
.,.,TRBJ1-5,TRBV4-1,CASSNRPLVDQPQHF,TGCGCCAGCAGCAATAGACCCCTGGTGGATCAGCCCCAGCATTTT
.,.,TRBJ1-2,TRBV21-1,CAGSLEGYTF,TGTGCCGGTTCTCTTGAGGGCTACACCTTC
.,TRBD1,TRBJ2-7,TRBV7-3,CASSLTGEKRSEQYF,TGTGCCAGCAGTTTAACAGGGGAAAAAAGGAGCGAGCAGTACTTC
.,.,TRBJ2-3,TRBV9,CASQRTDSTDTQYF,TGTGCCAGCCAACGTACGGACAGCACAGATACGCAGTATTTT
.,TRBD2,TRBJ2-2,TRBV7-2,CASSRGGAGELFF,TGTGCCAGCAGCCGCGGGGGGGCCGGGGAGCTGTTTTTT
.,.,TRBJ1-5,TRBV18,CASSPRGIGNQPQHF,TGTGCCAGCTCACCACGGGGGATTGGCAATCAGCCCCAGCATTTT
.,TRBD1,TRBJ1-5,TRBV2,CASSEGGDRGASHF,TGTGCCAGCAGTGAGGGGGGAGACAGGGGCGCTTCGCATTTT
.,.,TRBJ1-1,TRBV19,CASSIGLGAEAFF,TGTGCCAGTAGTATAGGTCTGGGGGCTGAAGCTTTCTTT
.,TRBD1,TRBJ1-1,TRBV7-9,CASSPWDRMNTEAFF,TGTGCCAGCAGCCCCTGGGACAGGATGAACACTGAAGCTTTCTTT
once,TRBD1,TRBJ1-5,TRBV28,CASRDRGPQPQHF,TGTGCCAGCAGGGACAGGGGGCCCCAGCCCCAGCATTTT
few,.,TRBJ2-7,TRBV10-2,CASSEGGLEQYF,TGCGCCAGCAGTGAGGGGGGGTTGGAGCAGTACTTC
.,TRBD1,TRBJ1-6,TRBV7-2,CASSPTTGHNSPLHF,TGTGCCAGCAGCCCCACGACAGGGCATAATTCACCCCTCCACTTT
.,.,TRBJ1-5,TRBV6-6,CASSSGGNQPQHF,TGTGCCAGCAGTTCCGGTGGCAATCAGCCCCAGCATTTT
.,TRBD1,TRBJ1-2,TRBV28,CASSLGTGGFGYGYTF,TGTGCCAGCAGTTTAGGGACAGGGGGCTTTGGCTATGGCTACACCTTC
.,.,TRBJ1-2,TRBV7-9,CASSLGYLSYTF,TGTGCCAGCAGTCTTGGGTATCTGAGCTACACCTTC
few,.,TRBJ1-3,TRBV2,CASSVDGNTIYF,TGTGCCAGCAGTGTTGATGGAAACACCATATATTTT
.,.,TRBJ2-7,TRBV25-1,CASSYTYEQYF,TGTGCCAGCAGCTACACCTACGAGCAGTACTTC
.,TRBD2,TRBJ2-3,TRBV15,CATSSRGLAGGDTQYF,TGTGCCACCAGCTCACGTGGGCTAGCGGGAGGAGATACGCAGTATTTT
.,TRBD2,TRBJ2-1,TRBV29-1,CSVSSGGYYNEQFF,TGCAGCGTTTCAAGCGGGGGGTACTACAATGAGCAGTTCTTC
.,.,TRBJ1-2,TRBV28,CASSSRVGYTF,TGTGCCAGCAGTTCCCGCGTGGGCTACACCTTC
.,.,TRBJ1-4,TRBV5-5,CASSLLTSNEKLFF,TGTGCCAGCAGCTTGCTCACCTCCAATGAAAAACTGTTTTTT
.,.,TRBJ2-7,TRBV5-1,CASSPGQSTYEQYF,TGCGCCAGCAGCCCAGGACAGTCGACCTACGAGCAGTACTTC
.,.,TRBJ2-3,TRBV11-2,CASSPQGGKTSTDTQYF,TGTGCCAGCAGCCCCCAGGGGGGGAAGACTAGCACAGATACGCAGTATTTT
.,TRBD1,TRBJ1-1,TRBV10-3,CASWEGANTEAFF,TGTGCCTCCTGGGAGGGGGCAAACACTGAAGCTTTCTTT
few,TRBD1,TRBJ1-2,TRBV10-3,CAISEIFSGGQGGSYGYTF,TGTGCCATCAGTGAGATCTTTTCGGGGGGACAGGGCGGATCTTATGGCTACACCTTC
.,.,TRBJ2-7,TRBV7-9,CASSLERESHEQYF,TGTGCCAGCAGCTTAGAACGGGAGAGTCACGAGCAGTACTTC
.,TRBD1,TRBJ2-2,TRBV5-5,CASTQGVNTGELFF,TGTGCCAGCACACAGGGGGTGAACACCGGGGAGCTGTTTTTT
.,.,TRBJ2-4,TRBV7-2,CASSLGGQGLAKNIQYF,TGTGCCAGCAGCTTAGGGGGCCAGGGACTAGCCAAAAACATTCAGTACTTC
.,.,TRBJ1-2,TRBV19,CASSTVGGDTYGYTF,TGTGCCAGTAGTACGGTAGGGGGGGATACTTATGGCTACACCTTC
.,TRBD2,TRBJ2-1,TRBV29-1,CSVESSGGFYNEQFF,TGCAGCGTTGAAAGTAGCGGGGGGTTTTACAATGAGCAGTTCTTC
many,.,TRBJ1-2,TRBV2,CASSATSYGYTF,TGTGCCAGCAGTGCCACTAGCTATGGCTACACCTTC
.,.,TRBJ2-7,TRBV2,CASSVWGSFYEQYF,TGTGCCAGCAGTGTTTGGGGAAGCTTTTACGAGCAGTACTTC
.,TRBD2,TRBJ2-3,TRBV11-1,CASSRTLRSGGSTDTQYF,TGTGCCAGCAGTCGTACCCTCCGAAGCGGGGGAAGCACAGATACGCAGTATTTT
.,.,TRBJ2-1,TRBV5-6,CASSSARRDVISNEQFF,TGTGCCAGCAGCTCCGCCAGAAGGGATGTGATTTCGAATGAGCAGTTCTTC
.,TRBD1,TRBJ1-1,TRBV19,CASSMTGRTEAFF,TGTGCCAGTAGTATGACAGGGAGGACTGAAGCTTTCTTT
.,.,TRBJ1-1,TRBV4-1,CASSSNSNTEAFF,TGCGCCAGCAGCTCCAATTCTAACACTGAAGCTTTCTTT
.,.,TRBJ1-6,TRBV14,CASSQEVITAHSPLHF,TGTGCCAGCAGCCAAGAGGTGATTACGGCCCATTCACCCCTCCACTTT
.,.,TRBJ1-5,TRBV7-9,CASSLAGVNQPQHF,TGTGCCAGCAGCTTAGCAGGGGTTAATCAGCCCCAGCATTTT
.,.,TRBJ2-1,TRBV4-1,CASSQGYEQFF,TGCGCCAGCAGCCAAGGATATGAGCAGTTCTTC
.,.,TRBJ2-6,TRBV30,CAWSTTGYSGANVLTF,TGTGCCTGGAGTACAACAGGGTATTCAGGGGCCAACGTCCTGACTTTC
.,.,TRBJ2-3,TRBV5-1,CASRIGDTQYF,TGCGCCAGCAGAATTGGAGATACGCAGTATTTT
.,.,TRBJ1-1,TRBV27,CASSLAFRGSSTEAFF,TGTGCCAGCAGTTTAGCTTTCAGGGGAAGTAGCACTGAAGCTTTCTTT
.,TRBD2,TRBJ2-5,TRBV7-9,CASSPSQRGVVETQYF,TGTGCCAGCAGCCCCTCCCAGCGGGGGGTTGTGGAGACCCAGTACTTC
.,.,TRBJ2-1,TRBV28,CASSLSRPGSYNEQFF,TGTGCCAGCAGTTTATCCCGGCCGGGCTCCTACAATGAGCAGTTCTTC
.,.,TRBJ2-7,TRBV9,CASSVAPTLYEQYF,TGTGCCAGCAGCGTCGCGCCTACACTTTACGAGCAGTACTTC
.,.,TRBJ2-1,TRBV4-1,CASSLTGTPAYNEQFF,TGCGCCAGCAGCCTTACCGGGACTCCAGCCTACAATGAGCAGTTCTTC